The source of this TCR beta chain is a study of blood T cell repertoires in COVID-19. At the level of the study: Samples came from the United States, Italy and Spain, spanning acute and convalescent COVID-19.

Each participant's cohort was designated according to participant-reported clinical history. Two negative PCRs, clearance, or symptom resolution had been documented for recovered Cohort 3 donors. The germline V gene has CDR1 SEHNR and CDR2 FQNEAQ (reference sequence). Trimming took 3 bases from V and 7 from J; bases not matched to a gene: 7. CDR3 length equals 15 residues. Original analysis: Scientists estimated how many nucleated cells there were by amplifying reference gene primers. Method: immunoSEQ multiplex PCR; TCRdb's copy keeps in-frame clones and lacks some. V and J calls and clone size are given by that table; D and trimming were obtained from the DNA. Of approximately 200,000 clones listed, around 84% are singletons.

The sequence was collected from a man in his forties who had recovered from COVID-19. The chain combines TRBV7-9 with TRBJ2-1, with 9 bases identical to TRBD2. The sample taken for sequencing was PBMCs or T cells enriched from blood (not recorded which). CDR3 region: CASSFSGGPDNEQFF. In nucleotides, the CDR3 is TGTGCCAGCAGCTTTAGCGGGGGCCCGGATAATGAGCAGTTCTTC. The variable domain in full, with the rest retrieved from reference TRBV7-9 and TRBJ2-1, is DTGVSQNPRHKITKRGQNVTFRCDPISEHNRLYWYRQTLGQGPEFLTYFQNEAQLEKSRLLSDRFSAERPKGSFSTLEIQRTEQGDSAMYLCASSFSGGPDNEQFFGPGTRLTVL.